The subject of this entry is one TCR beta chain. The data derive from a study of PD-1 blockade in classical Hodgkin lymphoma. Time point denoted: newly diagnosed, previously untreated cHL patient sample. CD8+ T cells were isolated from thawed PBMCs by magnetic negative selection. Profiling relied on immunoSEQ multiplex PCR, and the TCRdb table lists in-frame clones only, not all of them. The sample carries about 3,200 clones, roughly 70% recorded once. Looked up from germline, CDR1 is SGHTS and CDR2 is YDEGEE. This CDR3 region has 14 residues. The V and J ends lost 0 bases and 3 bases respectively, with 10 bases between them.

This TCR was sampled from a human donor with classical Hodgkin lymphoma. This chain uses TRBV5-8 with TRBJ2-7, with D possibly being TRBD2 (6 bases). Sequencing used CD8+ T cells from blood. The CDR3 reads CASSLAGLLYEQYF. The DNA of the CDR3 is TGTGCCAGCAGCTTGGCGGGACTCCTCTACGAGCAGTACTTC.